A single sample is the source of the 17 T cell receptor beta chains below, sequenced in a study of technical replicates of blood from several donors. Repertoires were generated with immunoSEQ multiplex PCR, while TCRdb's copy carries only in-frame clones and drops some. Altogether some 64,000 clones are present, approximately 83% being singletons, with the ten largest covering approximately 5%. Sequencing was carried out using PBMCs. The receptors here all came from a human donor in good health. Some clones in this sample may be carry-over from other donors' samples.

The chain is built from TRBV5-1 and TRBJ2-1, with 15 positions matching TRBD2. The trim removed 7 bases at V and 9 bases at J, leaving 11 bases unmatched. The CDR3 covers 16 residues. Germline V gene data show CDR1 as SGHRS and CDR2 as YFSETQ. This CDR3 is CASRVAGLAGGPEQFF. The CDR3 region has the DNA TGCGCCAGCCGTGTGGCGGGACTAGCGGGAGGTCCTGAGCAGTTCTTC.

This clone was recorded many times. This chain uses TRBV18 with TRBJ1-5; D may be TRBD1 (5 bases). This CDR3 spans 15 amino acids. V was cut by 3 bases and J by 5 bases, with 14 bases left in between. The germline V gene encodes CDR1 KGHSH and CDR2 LQKENI. DNA for the CDR3: TGTGCCAGCTCACCCCCAGGAGGGGTAGATCAGCCCCAGCATTTT. Protein: CASSPPGGVDQPQHF.

The J gene is TRBJ2-2, the V gene TRBV9; 7 bases are shared with TRBD1. CDR1 is SGDLS and CDR2 is YYNGEE in the germline V gene. There are 15 residues in the CDR3. Unmatched junction bases numbered 7, after V lost 4 bases and J lost 4 bases. CDR3 residues: CASSLKGASTGELFF. The CDR3 nucleotides are TGTGCCAGCAGCTTAAAGGGGGCATCCACCGGGGAGCTGTTTTTT.

The V call is TRBV18, the J call TRBJ1-1; TRBD1 is a possible D gene (6 bases). CDR3 length: 13 amino acids. The germline gives CDR1 KGHSH, CDR2 LQKENI. V lost 6 bases and J 3 bases, leaving 11 bases between the germline ends. The CDR3 sequence is CASSQNRDTEAFF. The CDR3 nucleotides read TGTGCCAGCTCTCAAAACAGGGACACTGAAGCTTTCTTT.

This sequence joins TRBV27 and TRBJ1-1; 7 nucleotides align to TRBD1. Losses at the gene ends were 3 bases for V and 4 bases for J; bases not matched to a gene: 2. The CDR3 is made up of 13 amino acids. Germline V gene data show CDR1 as MNHEY and CDR2 as SMNVEV (reference sequence). The chain's CDR3 is CASSFSGGTEAFF. For the CDR3, the DNA is TGTGCCAGCAGTTTCTCAGGGGGCACTGAAGCTTTCTTT.

J is TRBJ2-3 and V is TRBV27; tentatively, D is TRBD2 (6 bases). The CDR3 extends over 14 amino acids. The V gene lost 6 bases and the J gene lost 8 bases, with 18 bases spanning the gap. The V gene's germline CDR1 is MNHEY and CDR2 SMNVEV (reference sequence). This CDR3 reads CASRYRDSLGTQYF. The CDR3 nucleotides read TGTGCCAGCAGGTACCGGGACTCTTTAGGTACGCAGTATTTT.

The V gene is TRBV5-1, the J gene TRBJ2-2; a weak D match, TRBD1 (6 bases). The CDR3 consists of 17 residues. Germline V gives CDR1 SGHRS, CDR2 YFSETQ. Trimming stripped 0 bases from V and 3 bases from J, with 15 bases between. The CDR3 spells CASSLEVSGAHTGELFF. The CDR3 coding sequence is TGCGCCAGCAGCTTGGAAGTCTCAGGGGCTCACACCGGGGAGCTGTTTTTT.

V and J are TRBV20-1 and TRBJ2-7; D possibly corresponds to TRBD1 (5 bases). Germline lookup yields CDR1 DFQATT and CDR2 SNEGSKA (reference sequence). This CDR3 has 10 amino acids. V gave up 5 bases and J gave up 5 bases, with 7 bases separating them. As DNA, the CDR3 is TGCAGTGCTGGGGCGGACGAGCAGTACTTC. It specifies CSAGADEQYF.

The rearrangement joins TRBV27 to TRBJ2-6; tentative D call: TRBD1 (6 bases). Trimming took off 5 bases at V and 4 bases at J, with 18 bases between the two ends. CDR1 MNHEY and CDR2 SMNVEV come from the germline V gene (reference sequence). CDR3 size: 17 residues. The CDR3 region has the DNA TGTGCCAGCAGTGCCCAGGGGTTTCTCTACGGGGCCAACGTCCTGACTTTC. Its protein is CASSAQGFLYGANVLTF.

This chain links TRBV7-2 with TRBJ1-6; 11 bases fit TRBD1. V trimming: 5 bases; J trimming: 8 bases; junction bases outside the gene matches: 8. This CDR3 is built from 16 residues. Germline V CDR1 and CDR2: SGHTA, FQGNSA. CDR3 residues: CASSQGGTGGHSPLHF. DNA of the CDR3: TGTGCCAGCAGCCAAGGGGGGACAGGGGGGCATTCACCCCTCCACTTT. Full variable domain (outside the CDR3, taken from reference TRBV7-2 and TRBJ1-6): GAGVSQSPSNKVTEKGKDVELRCDPISGHTALYWYRQSLGQGLEFLIYFQGNSAPDKSGLPSDRFSAERTGGSVSTLTIQRTQQEDSAVYLCASSQGGTGGHSPLHFGNGTRLTVT.

This clone was counted between two and nine times. CDR3 amino acids: CASSSDFNQPQHF. The DNA of the CDR3 is TGTGCCAGCAGCTCCGACTTCAATCAGCCCCAGCATTTT. The V call is TRBV6-6, the J call TRBJ1-5; D is ambiguous. The V and J ends lost 6 bases and 3 bases respectively, with 9 bases between them. The CDR3 contains 13 residues. CDR1 and CDR2 (germline): MNHNY, SVGAGI (reference sequence).

The chain joins TRBV5-5 to TRBJ2-5; a possible D gene is TRBD1 (7 bases). The germline V and J ends were trimmed by 0 bases and 1 base, with 13 bases remaining between them. The V gene's germline CDR1 is SGHKS and CDR2 YYEKEE (reference sequence). The CDR3 is 16 residues long. For the CDR3, the DNA is TGTGCCAGCAGCTTGGGGGCAGGGGGGATCCAAGAGACCCAGTACTTC. It specifies CASSLGAGGIQETQYF.

The rearrangement links TRBV5-1 to TRBJ2-3, with D hard to call. In germline, CDR1 is SGHRS, CDR2 YFSETQ. Trimming removed 1 base at V and 6 bases at J, with 9 bases between. The CDR3 is made up of 13 amino acids. CDR3 nucleotide sequence: TGCGCCAGCAGCTTGATTCCCTCTGATACGCAGTATTTT. Amino acid sequence: CASSLIPSDTQYF.

The rearrangement joins TRBV30 to TRBJ2-2; D may be TRBD1 (6 bases). V was clipped by 3 bases and J by 8 bases, with 10 bases between them. Germline CDR1 and CDR2: GTSNPN and SVGIG (reference sequence). This CDR3 is built from 12 residues. CDR3 in amino acids: CAWRARGGELFF. Here the CDR3 DNA reads TGTGCCTGGAGAGCCAGGGGTGGGGAGCTGTTTTTT. The full variable domain, in which reference TRBV30 and TRBJ2-2 provide the parts outside the CDR3, is SQTIHQWPATLVQPVGSPLSLECTVEGTSNPNLYWYRQAAGRGLQLLFYSVGIGQISSEVPQNLSASRPQDRQFILSSKKLLLSDSGFYLCAWRARGGELFFGEGSRLTVL.

The chain joins TRBV6-5 to TRBJ1-6; D unclear. CDR3 length: 14 residues. The V gene's germline CDR1 is MNHEY and CDR2 SVGAGI. Trimming took 0 bases from V and 6 from J, leaving 6 bases between them. The CDR3 sequence is CASSYSGSNSPLHF. CDR3 sequence (DNA): TGTGCCAGCAGTTACTCTGGCAGTAATTCACCCCTCCACTTT.

This clone was seen a single time. The V and J genes are TRBV12-5 and TRBJ2-3; tentatively, D is TRBD2 (5 bases). Per germline, CDR1 LGHNT and CDR2 FRNRAP. Trimming cost V 1 base and J 6 bases, with 5 bases left between them. This CDR3 contains 12 residues. The CDR3 DNA reads TGTGCTAGTGGTTTGGGGGAGGATACGCAGTATTTT. It translates to CASGLGEDTQYF. Using reference TRBV12-5 and TRBJ2-3 for the parts outside the CDR3, the full variable domain is DARVTQTPRHKVTEMGQEVTMRCQPILGHNTVFWYRQTMMQGLELLAYFRNRAPLDDSGMPKDRFSAEMPDATLATLKIQPSEPRDSAVYFCASGLGEDTQYFGPGTRLTVL.

The chain uses TRBV7-2 and TRBJ1-5; 7 bases line up with TRBD1. Germline V gives CDR1 SGHTA, CDR2 FQGNSA. The CDR3 has 15 amino acids. V lost 1 base to trimming and J lost 4 bases; unmatched junction nucleotides: 4. The CDR3 coding sequence is TGTGCCAGCAGCTTAGACAGGGGACCGAATCAGCCCCAGCATTTT. It specifies CASSLDRGPNQPQHF.